The next 32 T cell receptor beta chains were all read from a single sample in a study of blood T cells in healthy people across ages. Alongside a J-beta primer mix, a sample-barcoded 5' primer served in a second PCR lasting roughly 6 to 11 cycles. TCRdb processed the 5' RACE reads anew with MiXCR; each CDR3 protein has one entry. The repertoire consists of about 1.5 million distinct CDR3 sequences, with approximately 43% occurring once and the leading ten covering under 5%. Sequences were obtained from blood. The receptors were gathered from a woman aged 18-29 years in good health.

The V and J genes are TRBV10-3 and TRBJ2-7; D call uncertain. V was trimmed by 9 bases and J by 3 bases, leaving 18 bases between them. Germline loops: CDR1 ENHRY, CDR2 SYGVKD. This CDR3 contains 14 residues. CDR3 protein: CAISRRVSIYEQYF. As DNA, the CDR3 is TGTGCCATATCCCGTAGGGTCAGCATCTACGAGCAGTACTTC.

Concerning this clonotype: One junction end does not reproduce the germline sequence, and a read error may be involved. This rearrangement joins TRBV10-3 to TRBJ1-6; D remains ambiguous. CDR3 length: 16 amino acids. CDR1 and CDR2 from the germline V gene are ENHRY and SYGVKD. The CDR3 DNA reads TGTGCCATCAGTGAGTCGAGAGGACCTTATAATTCACCTCTCCACTTT. Amino acids: CAISESRGPYNSPLHF.

This clonotype was seen only a few times. The CDR3 reads CASNLNPLAVLNEQFF. For the CDR3, the DNA is TGTGCCAGCAACCTCAATCCACTAGCGGTGCTCAATGAGCAGTTCTTC. The rearrangement uses TRBV7-2 and TRBJ2-1; 8 bases agree with TRBD2. This CDR3 spans 16 amino acids. Germline CDR1 and CDR2: SGHTA and FQGNSA. V lost 7 bases and J lost 6; bases outside the gene matches: 14.

The rearrangement joins TRBV15 to TRBJ1-2; TRBD1 matches at 9 bases. V gave up 0 bases and J gave up 7 bases; unmatched junction bases: 6. Germline CDR1 LNHNV, CDR2 YYDKDF (reference sequence). The CDR3 consists of 15 residues. The CDR3 reads CATSRDGTGSFGYTF. The CDR3 DNA reads TGTGCCACCAGCAGAGACGGGACAGGGTCATTTGGCTACACCTTC. The complete variable domain, with remaining parts taken from reference TRBV15 and TRBJ1-2, reads DAMVIQNPRYQVTQFGKPVTLSCSQTLNHNVMYWYQQKSSQAPKLLFHYYDKDFNNEADTPDNFQSRRPNTSFCFLDIRSPGLGDTAMYLCATSRDGTGSFGYTFGSGTRLTVV.

The CDR3 region has the DNA TGCGCCAGCAGCAAACAGACAGGTTCGTTGACCTATGGCTACACCTTC. This translates into CASSKQTGSLTYGYTF. The genes are TRBV5-1 and TRBJ1-2; perhaps TRBD1 as D (6 bases). Germline-derived CDR1 and CDR2 are SGHRS and YFSETQ. The CDR3 extends over 16 amino acids. The germline V and J ends were trimmed by 4 bases and 4 bases, with 20 bases remaining between them.

The CDR3 nucleotides are TGTGCCAGCAGCGTCCGGGGAGGCTCCTACAATGAGCAGTTCTTC. The encoded protein is CASSVRGGSYNEQFF. This rearrangement joins TRBV9 to TRBJ2-1, with a tentative D call TRBD2 (6 bases). CDR1 and CDR2 (germline): SGDLS, YYNGEE. The CDR3 consists of 15 residues. Trimming shortened V by 2 bases and J by 0 bases, and 9 bases separated the two germline ends.

The rearrangement uses TRBV6-6 and TRBJ1-2; D is possibly TRBD1 (6 bases). Germline loops: CDR1 MNHNY, CDR2 SVGAGI (reference sequence). The CDR3 loop spans 14 amino acids. Trimming pared 6 bases from V and 5 bases from J, leaving 16 bases between. The CDR3 loop reads CASRDRQVVYGYTF. The CDR3 nucleotides read TGTGCCAGCAGGGACAGACAGGTCGTATATGGCTACACCTTC.

Of note for this clonotype: The junction departs from germline at one end; a sequencing error may be responsible. The chain uses TRBV4-3 and TRBJ2-3; 8 nucleotides match TRBD2. CDR3 length equals 19 residues. Germline V gives CDR1 LGHNA, CDR2 YSLEER. DNA of the CDR3: TGCGACAGCAGCGACCTAATAATACTAGCGGAGGGTAGCACAGATACGCAGTATTTT. It encodes CDSSDLIILAEGSTDTQYF.

The chain recombines TRBV5-1 with TRBJ2-1, with 12 positions matching TRBD1. Per germline, CDR1 SGHRS and CDR2 YFSETQ. V trimming: 4 bases; J trimming: 0 bases; junction bases outside the gene matches: 11. The CDR3 sequence is 19 residues long. The CDR3 DNA reads TGCGCCAGCAGCACGCTAGGGACAGGGGGCAGTAGCTCCTACAATGAGCAGTTCTTC. Translated, it gives CASSTLGTGGSSSYNEQFF.

In its sample, this clonotype was seen a few times. The chain employs TRBV7-6 and TRBJ2-7, with D perhaps matching TRBD2 (5 bases). The germline V gene has CDR1 SGHVS and CDR2 FNYEAQ. There are 14 residues in the CDR3. Trimming removed 3 bases at V and 2 bases at J, with 11 bases between. The CDR3 reads CASSFRGRPYEQYF. CDR3 DNA sequence: TGTGCCAGCAGCTTTCGAGGGCGGCCCTACGAGCAGTACTTC.

The chain employs TRBV10-1 and TRBJ2-3; possibly TRBD2 for D (5 bases). Deletions cut 2 bases from V and 6 bases from J, with 9 bases between. Germline-derived CDR1 and CDR2 are WNHNN and SYGVQD (reference sequence). The CDR3 has 13 residues. The CDR3 DNA follows: TGCGCCAGCAGTGAGGGGGAGTGGGATACGCAGTATTTT. This codes for CASSEGEWDTQYF.

The chain links TRBV27 to TRBJ1-2; D uncertain. The CDR3 has 16 amino acids. Trimming took off 5 bases at V and 3 bases at J, with 19 bases between the two ends. Germline-derived CDR1 and CDR2 are MNHEY and SMNVEV (reference sequence). The CDR3 sequence: CASSPKPGGRYYGYTF. The CDR3 DNA follows: TGTGCCAGCAGTCCCAAGCCCGGCGGGCGGTACTATGGCTACACCTTC.

This clonotype has a handful of counts. The chain employs TRBV7-2 and TRBJ2-1; D is unresolved. The CDR3 totals 14 residues. V lost 5 bases and J 9 bases, leaving 17 bases between the germline ends. Germline-derived CDR1 and CDR2 are SGHTA and FQGNSA. For the CDR3, the DNA is TGTGCCAGCAGCCCATTTTTTTTGCTCGGTGAGCAGTTCTTC. Encoded protein: CASSPFFLLGEQFF.

This clonotype has more than one count but fewer than ten. This chain connects TRBV11-2 to TRBJ2-5; D may be TRBD1 (5 bases). Germline assignment: CDR1 SGHAT and CDR2 FQNNGV. V lost 7 bases and J lost 0, with 15 bases in between. The CDR3 runs to 15 residues. In DNA form, the CDR3 reads TGTGCCAGCATGTGGGGCACGACGTACCAAGAGACCCAGTACTTC. Translated: CASMWGTTYQETQYF. Full variable domain (missing parts from reference TRBV11-2 and TRBJ2-5): EAGVAQSPRYKIIEKRQSVAFWCNPISGHATLYWYQQILGQGPKLLIQFQNNGVVDDSQLPKDRFSAERLKGVDSTLKIQPAKLEDSAVYLCASMWGTTYQETQYFGPGTRLLVL.

The chain recombines TRBV7-9 with TRBJ2-1; 7 bases map to TRBD1. CDR1 is SEHNR, CDR2 FQNEAQ, per germline (reference sequence). With 5 bases clipped from V and 10 bases from J, the junction kept 5 bases outside the gene matches. The CDR3 contains 12 residues. DNA of the CDR3: TGTGCCAGCAGCCTCCGACAGGGAGAGCAGTTCTTC. Translation gives CASSLRQGEQFF. The variable domain in full, with the rest retrieved from reference TRBV7-9 and TRBJ2-1, is DTGVSQNPRHKITKRGQNVTFRCDPISEHNRLYWYRQTLGQGPEFLTYFQNEAQLEKSRLLSDRFSAERPKGSFSTLEIQRTEQGDSAMYLCASSLRQGEQFFGPGTRLTVL.

The V gene is TRBV20-1, the J gene TRBJ1-4; a possible D gene is TRBD1 (5 bases). Between the trimmed V and J ends, which lost 5 bases and 5 bases, there was a span of 21 bases. This CDR3 comprises 16 residues. The germline gives CDR1 DFQATT, CDR2 SNEGSKA (reference sequence). This CDR3 reads CSALRQREAVNEKLFF. CDR3 DNA sequence: TGCAGTGCTCTCCGACAGAGAGAAGCAGTCAATGAAAAACTGTTTTTT.

The chain employs TRBV7-2 and TRBJ2-1, with TRBD2 as a possible D gene (6 bases). CDR3 size: 14 residues. Germline V gives CDR1 SGHTA, CDR2 FQGNSA. V was pared by 5 bases and J by 4 bases, with 12 bases between. The DNA of the CDR3 is TGTGCCAGCAGCCCAGGACTAATGTACAATGAGCAGTTCTTC. It codes for CASSPGLMYNEQFF.

The CDR3, as DNA: TGCGCCAGCAGCCAAGATTCGGGTGCCAGCGGGGCCTACAATGAGCAGTTCTTC. This translates into CASSQDSGASGAYNEQFF. This sequence joins TRBV4-3 and TRBJ2-1, with 7 bases lining up with TRBD2. CDR3 length: 18 amino acids. Germline V gene lookup returns CDR1 LGHNA and CDR2 YSLEER. V gave up 0 bases and J gave up 2 bases; unmatched junction bases: 10.

This clonotype was counted between two and nine times. The chain carries TRBV20-1 and TRBJ2-3, with a possible D match to TRBD2 (6 bases). V was shortened by 6 bases and J by 12 bases, with 13 bases between the two germline ends. Germline CDR1 is DFQATT and CDR2 is SNEGSKA (reference sequence). The CDR3 runs to 10 residues. CDR3 amino acids: CSALDYLQYF. The CDR3 DNA sequence: TGCAGTGCCCTGGACTATCTCCAGTATTTT.

The chain combines TRBV6-1 with TRBJ1-2, with D possibly being TRBD1 (6 bases). The CDR3 loop spans 13 amino acids. Per the germline V gene, CDR1 is MNHNS and CDR2 is SASEGT. V gave up 1 base and J gave up 6 bases, with 9 bases separating them. The CDR3 sequence is CASSEGTVDGYTF. The CDR3, as DNA: TGTGCCAGCAGTGAAGGGACAGTGGATGGCTACACCTTC.

This clonotype was recorded at least ten times. A much larger clone sits a single nucleotide away, making a read error possible. V and J are TRBV7-3 and TRBJ2-1; D perhaps matches TRBD2 (5 bases). Trimming cost V 6 bases and J 4 bases, with 19 bases left between them. Germline CDR1 and CDR2: SGHTA and FQGTGA. CDR3 size: 16 residues. In nucleotides, the CDR3 is TGTGCCAGCAGGGATATTGCAGGAGGCGGTTACAATGAGCAGTTCTTC. This sequence encodes CASRDIAGGGYNEQFF.

In its sample, this clonotype was seen a few times. The rearrangement joins TRBV19 to TRBJ2-7; 9 nucleotides align to TRBD1. The CDR3 is 15 amino acids. Germline V gives CDR1 LNHDA, CDR2 SQIVND (reference sequence). V trimming: 3 bases; J trimming: 1 base; junction bases outside the gene matches: 4. For the CDR3, the DNA is TGTGCCAGTAGTATTGGGACAGGGCTTTCCTACGAGCAGTACTTC. Protein product: CASSIGTGLSYEQYF.

Regarding this clonotype: This may come from a read error, since a much larger clone is one base off. J is TRBJ2-3 and V is TRBV29-1; D tentatively reads TRBD1 or TRBD2 (5 bases each). This CDR3 contains 11 residues. Trimming cost V 6 bases and J 8 bases, with 12 bases left between them. The germline CDR1 and CDR2 sequences are SQVTM and ANQGSEA. CDR3 nucleotides: TGCAGCGTGGACATGGCGGGTACGCAGTATTTT. Translated, it gives CSVDMAGTQYF.

The chain combines TRBV29-1 with TRBJ1-1, with a possible D match to TRBD1 (5 bases). CDR3 length: 13 amino acids. The germline V gene encodes CDR1 SQVTM and CDR2 ANQGSEA. V was cut by 7 bases and J by 0 bases, with 12 bases left in between. The chain's CDR3 is CSARRGVNTEAFF. Written as DNA, the CDR3 is TGCAGCGCCCGCCGGGGGGTGAACACTGAAGCTTTCTTT. Full variable domain (rest looked up from reference TRBV29-1 and TRBJ1-1): SAVISQKPSRDICQRGTSLTIQCQVDSQVTMMFWYRQQPGQSLTLIATANQGSEATYESGFVIDKFPISRPNLTFSTLTVSNMSPEDSSIYLCSARRGVNTEAFFGQGTRLTVV.

The chain couples TRBV14 to TRBJ2-3, with 7 bases aligning to TRBD2. CDR3 length equals 15 residues. The trim removed 4 bases at V and 7 bases at J, leaving 11 bases unmatched. In germline, CDR1 is SGHDN, CDR2 FVKESK. In DNA form, the CDR3 reads TGTGCCAGCAGCCGTCCGGGACTAAACGCGTATACGCAGTATTTT. It specifies CASSRPGLNAYTQYF.

Only a few counts were recorded for this clonotype. The genes are TRBV27 and TRBJ1-6; D uncertain. The CDR3 contains 13 residues. Per the germline V gene, CDR1 is MNHEY and CDR2 is SMNVEV (reference sequence). The germline V and J ends were trimmed by 2 bases and 5 bases, with 4 bases remaining between them. The CDR3 region is CASSLTDNSPLHF. In DNA, the CDR3 is TGTGCCAGCAGTTTAACGGATAATTCACCCCTCCACTTT.

This sequence joins TRBV9 and TRBJ2-1; 10 nucleotides match TRBD2. V shed 1 base and J 3 bases; nucleotides not matched to a gene: 4. CDR3 length: 16 amino acids. CDR1 is SGDLS, CDR2 YYNGEE, per germline. The CDR3 protein is CASSVSWTSGYNEQFF. CDR3 nucleotides: TGTGCCAGCAGCGTATCGTGGACTAGCGGCTACAATGAGCAGTTCTTC.

This clonotype was recorded a few times. The V call is TRBV5-1, the J call TRBJ2-1; the D call may be TRBD1 or TRBD2 (5 bases each). This CDR3 is 14 amino acids long. CDR1 SGHRS and CDR2 YFSETQ come from the germline V gene. Trimming removed 3 bases at V and 6 bases at J, with 13 bases between. CDR3 region: CASSSGGVGNEQFF. The DNA of the CDR3 is TGCGCCAGCAGCTCTGGGGGAGTGGGCAATGAGCAGTTCTTC. Drawing the rest from reference TRBV5-1 and TRBJ2-1, the complete variable domain is KAGVTQTPRYLIKTRGQQVTLSCSPISGHRSVSWYQQTPGQGLQFLFEYFSETQRNKGNFPGRFSGRQFSNSRSEMNVSTLELGDSALYLCASSSGGVGNEQFFGPGTRLTVL.

The V gene is TRBV12-3 or TRBV12-4, the J gene TRBJ2-5, with D unresolved. CDR3 size: 13 residues. V gave up 3 bases and J gave up 5 bases, with 10 bases separating them. The CDR3 spells CASSFGYRETQYF. In nucleotides, the CDR3 is TGTGCCAGCAGTTTTGGGTACCGCGAGACCCAGTACTTC.

This clonotype was seen many times. The V and J genes are TRBV4-2 and TRBJ2-3; 9 bases align to TRBD2. CDR1 and CDR2 (germline): LGHNA, YNFKEQ. V lost 0 bases to trimming and J lost 6 bases; unmatched junction nucleotides: 10. The CDR3 runs to 17 residues. This CDR3 reads CASSQDGAGGGADTQYF. The CDR3, as DNA: TGTGCCAGCAGCCAAGATGGGGCGGGAGGGGGTGCGGATACGCAGTATTTT.

This clonotype showed up just a few times. The chain carries TRBV15 and TRBJ1-4; no reliable D call. The CDR3 has 16 residues. Germline lookup yields CDR1 LNHNV and CDR2 YYDKDF (reference sequence). The V end was cut by 0 bases, the J end by 8 bases, with 16 bases between. Here the CDR3 reads CATSRDPARVGEKLFF. The CDR3 DNA reads TGTGCCACCAGCAGAGATCCTGCTAGGGTGGGGGAAAAACTGTTTTTT.

The V and J genes are TRBV6-2 or TRBV6-3 and TRBJ1-1; possibly TRBD1 for D (5 bases). This CDR3 is built from 16 residues. V dropped 0 bases and J dropped 3 bases, with 14 bases sitting between them. Looked up from germline, CDR1 is MNHEY and CDR2 is SVGEGT. The CDR3 region has the DNA TGTGCCAGCAGTTACTCCAGGGCAAGGGCGTACACTGAAGCTTTCTTT. Translating it yields CASSYSRARAYTEAFF.